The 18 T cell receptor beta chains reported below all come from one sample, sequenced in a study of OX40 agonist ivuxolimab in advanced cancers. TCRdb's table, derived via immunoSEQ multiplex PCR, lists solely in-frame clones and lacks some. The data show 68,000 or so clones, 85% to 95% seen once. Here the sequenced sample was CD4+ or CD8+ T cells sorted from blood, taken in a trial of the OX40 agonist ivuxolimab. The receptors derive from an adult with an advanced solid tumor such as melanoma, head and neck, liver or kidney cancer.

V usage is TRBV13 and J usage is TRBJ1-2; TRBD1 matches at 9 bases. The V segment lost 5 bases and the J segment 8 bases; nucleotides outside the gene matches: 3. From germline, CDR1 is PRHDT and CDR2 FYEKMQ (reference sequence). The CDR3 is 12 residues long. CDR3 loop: CASSPGTGGYTF. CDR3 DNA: TGTGCCAGCAGCCCCGGGACAGGGGGCTACACCTTC. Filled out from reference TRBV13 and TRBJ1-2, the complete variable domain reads AAGVIQSPRHLIKEKRETATLKCYPIPRHDTVYWYQQGPGQDPQFLISFYEKMQSDKGSIPDRFSAQQFSDYHSELNMSSLELGDSALYFCASSPGTGGYTFGSGTRLTVV.

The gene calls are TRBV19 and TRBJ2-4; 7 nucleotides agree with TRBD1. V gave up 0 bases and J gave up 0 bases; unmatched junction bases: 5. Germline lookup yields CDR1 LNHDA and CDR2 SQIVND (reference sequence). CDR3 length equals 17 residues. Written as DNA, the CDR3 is TGTGCCAGTAGTATAGATCAAGGGGGCCTAGCCAAAAACATTCAGTACTTC. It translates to CASSIDQGGLAKNIQYF.

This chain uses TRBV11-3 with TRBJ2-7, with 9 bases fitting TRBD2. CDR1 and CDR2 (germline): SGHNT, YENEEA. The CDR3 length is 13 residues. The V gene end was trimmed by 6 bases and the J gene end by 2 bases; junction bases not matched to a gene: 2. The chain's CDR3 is CASSSGSTYEQYF. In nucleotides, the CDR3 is TGTGCCAGCAGTAGCGGGAGTACCTACGAGCAGTACTTC.

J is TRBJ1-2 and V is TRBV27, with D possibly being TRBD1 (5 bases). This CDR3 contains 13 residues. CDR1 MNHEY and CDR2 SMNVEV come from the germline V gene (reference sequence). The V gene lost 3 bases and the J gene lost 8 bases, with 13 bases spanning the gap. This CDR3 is CASSFEGQRGYTF. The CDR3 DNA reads TGTGCCAGCAGTTTTGAGGGGCAAAGGGGCTACACCTTC.

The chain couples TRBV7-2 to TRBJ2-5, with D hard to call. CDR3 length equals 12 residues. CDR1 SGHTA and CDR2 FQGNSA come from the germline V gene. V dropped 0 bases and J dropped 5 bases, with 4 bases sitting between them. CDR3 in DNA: TGTGCCAGCAGCTTAGCGGGTGAGACCCAGTACTTC. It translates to CASSLAGETQYF.

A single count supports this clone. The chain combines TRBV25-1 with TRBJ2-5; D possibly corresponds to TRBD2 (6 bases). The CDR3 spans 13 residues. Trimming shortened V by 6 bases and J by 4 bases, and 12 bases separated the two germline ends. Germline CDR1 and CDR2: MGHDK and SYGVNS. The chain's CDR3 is CASRPGDLETQYF. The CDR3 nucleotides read TGTGCCAGCAGACCGGGAGACCTAGAGACCCAGTACTTC.

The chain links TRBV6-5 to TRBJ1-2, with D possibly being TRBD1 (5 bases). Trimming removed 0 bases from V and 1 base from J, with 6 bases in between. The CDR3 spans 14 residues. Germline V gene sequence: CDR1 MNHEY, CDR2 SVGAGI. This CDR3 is CASSYSGHNYGYTF. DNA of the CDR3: TGTGCCAGCAGTTACTCGGGGCATAACTATGGCTACACCTTC.

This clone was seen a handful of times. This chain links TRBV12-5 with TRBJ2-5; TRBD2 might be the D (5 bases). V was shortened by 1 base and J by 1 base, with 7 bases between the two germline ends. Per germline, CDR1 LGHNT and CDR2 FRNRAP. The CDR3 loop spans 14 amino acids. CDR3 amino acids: CASGLDGLQETQYF. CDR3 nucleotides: TGTGCTAGTGGTTTGGATGGACTCCAAGAGACCCAGTACTTC.

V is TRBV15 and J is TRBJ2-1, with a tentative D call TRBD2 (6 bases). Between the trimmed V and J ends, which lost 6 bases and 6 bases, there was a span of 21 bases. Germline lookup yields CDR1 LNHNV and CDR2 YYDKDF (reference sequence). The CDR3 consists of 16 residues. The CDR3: CATSGGRNTRRNEQFF. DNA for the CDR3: TGTGCCACCAGTGGGGGGAGGAACACCCGCCGCAATGAGCAGTTCTTC.

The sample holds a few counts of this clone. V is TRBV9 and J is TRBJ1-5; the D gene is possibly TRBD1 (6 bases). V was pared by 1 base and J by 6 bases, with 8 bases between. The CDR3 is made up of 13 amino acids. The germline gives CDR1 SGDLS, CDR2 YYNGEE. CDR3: CASSVRTVQPQHF. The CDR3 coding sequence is TGTGCCAGCAGCGTAAGGACAGTTCAGCCCCAGCATTTT. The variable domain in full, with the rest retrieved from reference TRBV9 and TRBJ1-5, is DSGVTQTPKHLITATGQRVTLRCSPRSGDLSVYWYQQSLDQGLQFLIQYYNGEERAKGNILERFSAQQFPDLHSELNLSSLELGDSALYFCASSVRTVQPQHFGDGTRLSIL.

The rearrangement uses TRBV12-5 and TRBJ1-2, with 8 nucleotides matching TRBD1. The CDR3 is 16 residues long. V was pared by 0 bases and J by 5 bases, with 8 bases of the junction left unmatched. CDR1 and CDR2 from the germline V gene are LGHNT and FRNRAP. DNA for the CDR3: TGTGCTAGTGGTTTGGTCGGACAGGGACAAAGATATGGCTACACCTTC. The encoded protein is CASGLVGQGQRYGYTF.

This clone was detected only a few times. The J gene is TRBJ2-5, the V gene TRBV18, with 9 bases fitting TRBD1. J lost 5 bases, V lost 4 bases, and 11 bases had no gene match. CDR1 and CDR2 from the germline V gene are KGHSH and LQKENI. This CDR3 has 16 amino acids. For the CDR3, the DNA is TGTGCCAGCTCACGGGATACAGGGGGCTTCGAGGAGACCCAGTACTTC. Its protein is CASSRDTGGFEETQYF.

This CDR3 reads CASSISGRLYNEQFF. The CDR3, as DNA: TGTGCCAGTAGTATATCAGGCAGGCTTTACAATGAGCAGTTCTTC. The rearrangement links TRBV19 to TRBJ2-1; D not resolved. Per germline, CDR1 LNHDA and CDR2 SQIVND (reference sequence). V was trimmed by 2 bases and J by 4 bases, leaving 12 bases between them. CDR3 length equals 15 residues.

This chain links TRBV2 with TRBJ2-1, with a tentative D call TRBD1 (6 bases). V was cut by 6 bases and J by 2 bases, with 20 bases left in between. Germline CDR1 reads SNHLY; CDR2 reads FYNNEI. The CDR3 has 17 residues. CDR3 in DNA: TGTGCCAGCAGCTCAAGCTCGACAGGTTCCACCTACAATGAGCAGTTCTTC. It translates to CASSSSSTGSTYNEQFF.

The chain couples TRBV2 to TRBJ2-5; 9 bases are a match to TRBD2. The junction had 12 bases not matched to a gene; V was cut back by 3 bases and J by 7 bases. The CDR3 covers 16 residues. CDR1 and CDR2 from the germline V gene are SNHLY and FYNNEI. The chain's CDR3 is CASSEGLAGMGGTQYF. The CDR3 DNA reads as TGTGCCAGCAGTGAGGGCCTAGCGGGGATGGGGGGGACCCAGTACTTC.

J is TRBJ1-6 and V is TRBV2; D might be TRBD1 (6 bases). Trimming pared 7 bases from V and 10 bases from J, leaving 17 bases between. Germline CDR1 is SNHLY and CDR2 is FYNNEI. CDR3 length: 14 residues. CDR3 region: CASNREAGASPLHF. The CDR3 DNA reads TGTGCCAGCAACCGAGAGGCAGGGGCGTCACCCCTCCACTTT.

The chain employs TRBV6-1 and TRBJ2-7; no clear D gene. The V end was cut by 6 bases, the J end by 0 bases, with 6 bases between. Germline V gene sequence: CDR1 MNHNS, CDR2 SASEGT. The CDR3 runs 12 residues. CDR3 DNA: TGTGCCAGCAGGGGGATCTCCTACGAGCAGTACTTC. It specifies CASRGISYEQYF.

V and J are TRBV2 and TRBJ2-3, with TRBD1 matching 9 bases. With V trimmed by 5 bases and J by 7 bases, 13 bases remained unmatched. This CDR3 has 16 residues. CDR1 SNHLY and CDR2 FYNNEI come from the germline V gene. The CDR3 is CASSLQRLQGANTQYF. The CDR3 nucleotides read TGTGCCAGCAGTCTACAAAGGCTACAGGGGGCAAATACGCAGTATTTT.